This T cell receptor (beta chain) derives from a study of molecular identifiers for immune sequencing clone quantification (dated 2018 in TCRdb). Background for the entire study: For a replicate experiment, RNA from about 21,000 or 97,000 naive CD8 T cells was divided into five aliquots, of which four were sequenced. This methods study used CD8 T cells to benchmark TCR RNA copy counting and molecular-identifier clustering-based TCR repertoire sequencing (MIDCIRS).

Results and caveats for the whole study, not just this receptor: Without barcode sub-clustering, chimeric consensus sequences inflated TCR diversity; chimeras reached as high as 47%. Modeling gave around 3 recovered TCR RNA copies per cell versus roughly 10 by digital PCR, implying around 30% capture efficiency. A single cell's worth of spiked-in Jurkat TCR RNA was reported detectable even among one million naive CD8 T cells. Highly expanded clone sizes could be underestimated if identical TCR molecules share a barcode. In CMV-specific effector cells, clones with more than 20 RNA copies contained over 97% of molecules, whereas in naive cells such clones contained under 1% of molecules. The naive libraries included spiked-in Jurkat TCR RNA (around 9 copies' worth), and this Jurkat TCR RNA is not part of the donor repertoire.

Libraries of naive CD8 T cells were generated from about 21,000 to 970,000 sorted cells, with 10%, 30% or 50% of the purified RNA used. On a BD FACSAria II, naive CD8 T cells were FACS-sorted as CD8+CD4-CCR7+CD45RA+ and collected into RLT Plus buffer. To test detection sensitivity, Jurkat RNA equal to 9 to 10 TCR copies was added to samples of roughly 19,000-1,100,000 naive CD8 T cells. CD8 T cells were enriched using RosetteSep CD8+ T Cell Enrichment Cocktail and Ficoll-Paque, and the enriched cells then underwent ACK red cell lysis. CDR1 and CDR2 are drawn from the germline V gene: SQVTM, ANQGSEA. V is reduced by 3 bases and J by 2 bases, leaving a spacing of 5 bases between them. From the cysteine through the phenylalanine, the CDR3 covers 12 amino acids. Of all the DNA, just the CDR3 is kept, 36 bases in frame from base 1. The library came from PCR. Sequencing instrument: NextSeq 500. Preparation of bulk TCR libraries followed a previously described approach, with the TCR primers listed in Table S5. The Qiagen AllPrep DNA/RNA kit was used to purify total RNA. Before analysis, reads from multiple sequencing runs of one library were combined. As for the original processing: Only reads with exact TCR constant sequence were kept, trimmed to 150 nt, and grouped by their 12-nt molecular barcodes. Reads inside each barcode group were sub-clustered using a 15% Levenshtein threshold, and a quality-weighted consensus sequence was constructed for each RNA molecule. Non-functional sequences were excluded, and lower-count sequences lying one edit away from another sequence were also excluded. Based on fitting two negative binomial distributions, any barcode sub-cluster with under 20% of the maximum read count was discarded. TCRdb took the public reads, trimmed them with fastp at Q25, ran MiXCR for clone calling and kept in-frame beta chains. Under each unique CDR3 protein, matching rows form one entry showing the most common genes and DNA. These V and J calls are TCRdb output, not the study's own analysis. For this sample the table gives approximately 550,000 distinct CDR3 sequences, of which 25% were detected only once. The ten largest clones represent about 0.75% of the sample.

This clonotype was observed a handful of times. Its antigen is not yet known. Base-call qualities are not available, and no considerably larger clone is one nucleotide away. The sequence links TRBV29-1 to TRBJ2-1; the D gene is unclear. The TCR comes from a human donor in good health. Some libraries in this study had Jurkat cell RNA spiked in. Material: naive CD8+ T cells from blood, with Jurkat cell RNA spiked in. This specimen's cell subset or site label, interpreted: FACS-sorted CD8+CD4-CCR7+CD45RA+ naive T cells. CDR3 sequence: CSVDPTYNEQFF. The base sequence is TGCAGCGTTGACCCGACCTACAATGAGCAGTTCTTC.